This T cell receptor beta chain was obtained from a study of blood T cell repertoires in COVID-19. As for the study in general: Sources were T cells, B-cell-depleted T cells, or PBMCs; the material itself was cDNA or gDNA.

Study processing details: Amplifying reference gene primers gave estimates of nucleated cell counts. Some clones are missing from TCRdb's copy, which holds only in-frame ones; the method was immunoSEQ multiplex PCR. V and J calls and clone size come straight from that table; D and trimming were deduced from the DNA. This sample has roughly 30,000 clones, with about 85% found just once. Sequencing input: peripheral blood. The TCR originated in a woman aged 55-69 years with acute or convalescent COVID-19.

Written as DNA, the CDR3 is TGTGCCAGCAGTGATTCCCCTAAGGACTCCAAGCAGTTCTTC. Protein sequence: CASSDSPKDSKQFF. The chain carries TRBV25-1 and TRBJ2-1, with a tentative D call TRBD2 (5 bases). The CDR3 has 14 residues. Germline V gene data show CDR1 as MGHDK and CDR2 as SYGVNS. V was shortened by 3 bases and J by 11 bases, with 17 bases between the two germline ends.